Given below is one T cell receptor (beta chain) in context. These data come from a study of blood T cell repertoires in COVID-19. Enrollees, about 18 to 89 years old, lived in 24 US areas. Cohort 3 recovery required two negative PCRs, clearance, or symptom resolution. Original processing methods: Scientists estimated how many nucleated cells there were by amplifying reference gene primers. The protocol was immunoSEQ multiplex PCR, while the TCRdb copy is restricted to in-frame clones and leaves out a portion. That table supplies the V and J calls and clone size; D and trimming were determined from the DNA. The sample records approximately 170,000 clones, 70% to 85% being singletons. V trimming: 2 bases; J trimming: 10 bases; junction bases outside the gene matches: 4. This CDR3 has 12 amino acids. Germline loops: CDR1 SGHAT, CDR2 FQNNGV.

This TCR was recovered from a man aged 50-60 years who had recovered from COVID-19. This chain connects TRBV11-2 to TRBJ1-1; 7 positions match TRBD1. Sample: PBMCs or T cells enriched from blood (not recorded which). The CDR3 sequence: CASSLSRQGAFF. DNA of the CDR3: TGTGCCAGCAGCTTATCCCGACAGGGAGCTTTCTTT.